This entry concerns a single TCR beta chain. Whereas donors were nominally healthy upon sampling, unrecorded immune exposures were probable. This entry is derived from a study of cytomegalovirus exposure and HLA in healthy donors. Both 60 Vbeta primers and 13 Jbeta primers went into the PCR. Authors' analysis steps: About 11 million of around 85 million unique TCR beta chains were shared, per a later count. The table came from immunoSEQ multiplex PCR; TCRdb's copy has only in-frame clones and leaves some out. The V and J calls and clone size were taken over from that table, and D and trimming were inferred from the DNA. The sample holds 55,000 to 85,000 clones, about nine tenths seen once. The source is a woman aged 25 to 45 in good health and CMV-seronegative. Sequenced: PBMCs.

CDR3 in DNA: TGCGCCAGCAGCCCCTTAGCGGGAGTAAGGTCCTACAATGAGCAGTTCTTC. This sequence encodes CASSPLAGVRSYNEQFF. J is TRBJ2-1 and V is TRBV5-1; TRBD2 matches at 9 bases. The V segment lost 4 bases and the J segment 1 base; nucleotides outside the gene matches: 9. CDR3 length: 17 amino acids. Looked up from germline, CDR1 is SGHRS and CDR2 is YFSETQ.